These 32 T cell receptor beta chains were sequenced from one sample in a study of blood T cell repertoires in COVID-19. Some clones are missing from TCRdb's copy, which holds only in-frame ones; the method was immunoSEQ multiplex PCR. The sample has 200,000 to 250,000 clones; about 90% are singletons. Sequencing was carried out using PBMCs or T cells enriched from blood (not recorded which). Receptors originate from a woman aged 25-40 years who had been exposed to COVID-19.

This clone was found once. The chain recombines TRBV13 with TRBJ2-5; 8 bases match TRBD1. CDR3 length equals 16 residues. CDR1 and CDR2 (germline): PRHDT, FYEKMQ (reference sequence). Germline trimming cut 0 bases from V and 5 bases from J; bases unmatched to any gene: 8. The CDR3 nucleotides read TGTGCCAGCAGCTTAGGCAGGGGGCTAGTAATCGAGACCCAGTACTTC. Its protein product is CASSLGRGLVIETQYF.

V usage is TRBV24-1 and J usage is TRBJ2-3; D gene ambiguous. Germline V lookup: CDR1 KGHDR, CDR2 SFDVKD. This CDR3 region has 13 residues. Trimming cost V 3 bases and J 6 bases, with 9 bases left between them. CDR3 protein: CATSDPGRDTQYF. CDR3 nucleotide sequence: TGTGCCACCAGTGATCCAGGTCGGGATACGCAGTATTTT.

V gene TRBV5-4 combines with J gene TRBJ2-3; 9 positions match TRBD2. With 4 bases clipped from V and 0 bases from J, the junction kept 0 bases outside the gene matches. CDR1 and CDR2 from the germline V gene are SGHNT and YYREEE (reference sequence). The CDR3 runs to 14 residues. The CDR3 region is CASSTSGSTDTQYF. CDR3 bases: TGTGCCAGCAGCACTAGCGGGAGCACAGATACGCAGTATTTT.

The CDR3 nucleotides are TGTGCCAGCAGCTGGCTTGCGCCTAGCGCGAACACCGGGGAGCTGTTTTTT. The encoded protein is CASSWLAPSANTGELFF. The rearrangement links TRBV5-6 to TRBJ2-2, with D perhaps TRBD2 (6 bases). Germline loops: CDR1 SGHDT, CDR2 YYEEEE. The V end lost 3 bases, the J end lost 0 bases, and 15 bases lay between the germline ends. The CDR3 totals 17 residues.

The V and J genes are TRBV18 and TRBJ1-1, with 9 bases aligning to TRBD1. CDR3 length: 15 amino acids. The V and J ends lost 5 bases and 0 bases, in that order; junction bases with no gene match: 4. Germline loops: CDR1 KGHSH, CDR2 LQKENI. The chain's CDR3 is CASSSRDRVNTEAFF. The CDR3 DNA sequence: TGTGCCAGCTCATCCCGGGACAGGGTGAACACTGAAGCTTTCTTT.

This sequence joins TRBV6-5 and TRBJ1-5, with D perhaps matching TRBD1 (6 bases). The germline V gene encodes CDR1 MNHEY and CDR2 SVGAGI. The V and J ends lost 7 bases and 0 bases respectively, with 13 bases between them. CDR3 length: 15 amino acids. The CDR3 nucleotides read TGTGCCAGCACCTCGGACAGAGATAGCAATCAGCCCCAGCATTTT. Translation: CASTSDRDSNQPQHF.

This clone was seen a single time. The rearrangement links TRBV30 to TRBJ2-5, with D tentatively TRBD2 (7 bases). The CDR3 extends over 16 amino acids. The germline CDR1 and CDR2 sequences are GTSNPN and SVGIG (reference sequence). The V end lost 1 base, the J end lost 2 bases, and 17 bases lay between the germline ends. CDR3 in DNA: TGTGCCTGGAGTGCCGGGGGGCAGCTCTTACAAGAGACCCAGTACTTC. Translation gives CAWSAGGQLLQETQYF.

The chain employs TRBV7-3 and TRBJ2-7; the match to TRBD2 covers 8 bases. CDR3 length: 13 amino acids. Germline V gene data show CDR1 as SGHTA and CDR2 as FQGTGA. Trimming took 5 bases from V and 4 from J; bases not matched to a gene: 4. This chain's CDR3 is CASSVTSGYEQYF. In DNA, the CDR3 is TGTGCCAGCAGCGTCACTAGCGGATACGAGCAGTACTTC.

V usage is TRBV2 and J usage is TRBJ2-7; weak D call: TRBD1 (6 bases). Germline CDR1 SNHLY, CDR2 FYNNEI. This CDR3 has 14 residues. V was cut by 6 bases and J by 5 bases, with 17 bases left in between. CDR3 DNA: TGTGCCAGCAGAAAACAGGGTCGTGGGGACGAGCAGTACTTC. Amino acids: CASRKQGRGDEQYF.

The chain is built from TRBV9 and TRBJ2-7, with 10 bases aligning to TRBD2. CDR1 and CDR2 from the germline V gene are SGDLS and YYNGEE. This CDR3 is built from 15 residues. V was clipped by 3 bases and J by 2 bases; unmatched bases: 5. The CDR3 sequence: CASSAGLASTYEQYF. The CDR3 bases are TGTGCCAGCAGCGCGGGACTAGCGTCTACCTACGAGCAGTACTTC.

This clone came up once. The chain is built from TRBV5-6 and TRBJ1-1; D gene ambiguous. This CDR3 is built from 13 residues. From germline, CDR1 is SGHDT and CDR2 YYEEEE. With 3 bases removed from V and 0 bases from J, the gap between germline ends came to 6 bases. This CDR3 reads CASSSRLNTEAFF. The DNA of the CDR3 is TGTGCCAGCAGCTCTAGATTGAACACTGAAGCTTTCTTT. Complete variable domain (other parts from reference TRBV5-6 and TRBJ1-1): DAGVTQSPTHLIKTRGQQVTLRCSPKSGHDTVSWYQQALGQGPQFIFQYYEEEERQRGNFPDRFSGHQFPNYSSELNVNALLLGDSALYLCASSSRLNTEAFFGQGTRLTVV.

This sequence joins TRBV30 and TRBJ2-7; TRBD1 aligns across 8 bases. The CDR3 runs 16 residues. V was pared by 0 bases and J by 6 bases, with 13 bases of the junction left unmatched. CDR1 is GTSNPN, CDR2 SVGIG, per germline (reference sequence). CDR3 in amino acids: CAWSVRRTGPASEQYF. The CDR3 nucleotides read TGTGCCTGGAGTGTAAGAAGGACAGGGCCTGCAAGCGAGCAGTACTTC.

The genes are TRBV5-6 and TRBJ1-1, with 8 bases matching TRBD1. CDR1 is SGHDT, CDR2 YYEEEE, per germline. J was trimmed by 1 base and V by 0 bases; bases with no gene match: 5. The CDR3 extends over 16 amino acids. The CDR3 DNA reads as TGTGCCAGCAGCTTGGGCTTAACAGGGGGGAACACTGAAGCTTTCTTT. The encoded protein is CASSLGLTGGNTEAFF.

This chain links TRBV6-6 with TRBJ2-7; maybe TRBD1 (5 bases). This CDR3 comprises 11 residues. Trimming removed 6 bases at V and 6 bases at J, with 9 bases between. Germline CDR1 and CDR2: MNHNY and SVGAGI (reference sequence). This CDR3 reads CASRDIAEQYF. As DNA, the CDR3 is TGTGCCAGCAGGGACATCGCCGAGCAGTACTTC.

The chain couples TRBV4-2 to TRBJ2-1, with D tentatively TRBD2 (7 bases). The CDR3 has 17 residues. Germline V gives CDR1 LGHNA, CDR2 YNFKEQ. V lost 1 base to trimming and J lost 0 bases, with 13 bases between them. The CDR3 here is CASSQVGGRASYNEQFF. CDR3 nucleotides: TGTGCCAGCAGCCAAGTGGGGGGGCGGGCCTCCTACAATGAGCAGTTCTTC.

The V gene is TRBV11-3, the J gene TRBJ2-2, with 8 bases fitting TRBD1. Germline lookup yields CDR1 SGHNT and CDR2 YENEEA. CDR3 size: 15 residues. Losses at the gene ends were 3 bases for V and 3 bases for J; bases not matched to a gene: 3. DNA of the CDR3: TGTGCCAGCAGCTTGACAGGGGTAGACACCGGGGAGCTGTTTTTT. The encoded protein is CASSLTGVDTGELFF.

The rearrangement uses TRBV5-1 and TRBJ1-1, with D unclear. V was shortened by 0 bases and J by 0 bases, with 6 bases between the two germline ends. The germline CDR1 and CDR2 sequences are SGHRS and YFSETQ. The CDR3 runs 14 residues. The CDR3 sequence: CASSLETLNTEAFF. The CDR3, as DNA: TGCGCCAGCAGCTTGGAAACACTGAACACTGAAGCTTTCTTT. Supplemented by reference TRBV5-1 and TRBJ1-1, the full variable domain reads KAGVTQTPRYLIKTRGQQVTLSCSPISGHRSVSWYQQTPGQGLQFLFEYFSETQRNKGNFPGRFSGRQFSNSRSEMNVSTLELGDSALYLCASSLETLNTEAFFGQGTRLTVV.

The CDR3 DNA sequence: TGTGCCAGCAGCCATTACGGTCCGGGACAGGGGGGCAATGAGCAGTTCTTC. It specifies CASSHYGPGQGGNEQFF. The rearrangement links TRBV7-3 to TRBJ2-1, with TRBD1 matching 11 bases. Germline V gives CDR1 SGHTA, CDR2 FQGTGA. With V trimmed by 5 bases and J by 6 bases, 12 bases remained unmatched. This CDR3 comprises 17 residues. The whole variable domain, filled in from reference TRBV7-3 and TRBJ2-1, reads GAGVSQTPSNKVTEKGKYVELRCDPISGHTALYWYRQSLGQGPEFLIYFQGTGAADDSGLPNDRFFAVRPEGSVSTLKIQRTERGDSAVYLCASSHYGPGQGGNEQFFGPGTRLTVL.

This chain connects TRBV24-1 to TRBJ2-3; 9 bases align to TRBD2. Germline V gene data show CDR1 as KGHDR and CDR2 as SFDVKD. This CDR3 has 16 residues. The J segment lost 4 bases and the V segment lost 6 bases, leaving 10 bases of the junction unmatched. In DNA form, the CDR3 reads TGTGCCACCAGTCGGCACGCGGGAGGGGCCGCAGATACGCAGTATTTT. Translation gives CATSRHAGGAADTQYF.

The genes are TRBV23-1 and TRBJ2-2; the match to TRBD1 covers 7 bases. TRBV23-1 is identified as an open reading frame with a role that is uncertain. The CDR3 sequence is 19 residues long. V dropped 2 bases and J dropped 6; count of bases not matched to a gene: 18. The CDR3 coding sequence is TGCGCCAGCAGTCAACCGAAGACAGGGAAGAAAGTGGGGTCCGGGGAGCTGTTTTTT. Its protein product is CASSQPKTGKKVGSGELFF.

A single count supports this clone. The rearrangement links TRBV10-2 to TRBJ2-1, with 10 bases fitting TRBD2. Unmatched junction bases numbered 14, after V lost 3 bases and J lost 6 bases. The CDR3 loop spans 18 amino acids. CDR1 is WSHSY, CDR2 SAAADI, per germline. The CDR3 DNA follows: TGCGCCAGCAGTGACCCTCTAGCGGGAGTTTCAGGATTCAATGAGCAGTTCTTC. Its translation: CASSDPLAGVSGFNEQFF.

The chain is built from TRBV28 and TRBJ1-3; perhaps TRBD1 as D (5 bases). The CDR3 length is 18 residues. From germline, CDR1 is MDHEN and CDR2 SYDVKM. The V end was cut by 2 bases, the J end by 0 bases, with 17 bases between. The chain's CDR3 is CASSLQGPLVVSGNTIYF. The CDR3 region has the DNA TGTGCCAGCAGTTTACAGGGCCCCTTGGTAGTCTCTGGAAACACCATATATTTT.

V is TRBV10-3 and J is TRBJ1-1; TRBD1 agrees at 8 bases. Germline CDR1 reads ENHRY; CDR2 reads SYGVKD. V gave up 2 bases and J gave up 11 bases; unmatched junction bases: 4. CDR3 size: 12 residues. The CDR3 loop is CAISEHRGVAFF. Here the CDR3 DNA reads TGTGCCATCAGTGAGCACAGGGGGGTTGCTTTCTTT.

The chain uses TRBV7-3 and TRBJ2-7; TRBD1 matches at 9 bases. The CDR3 loop spans 14 amino acids. The V gene end was trimmed by 5 bases and the J gene end by 5 bases; junction bases not matched to a gene: 7. Looked up from germline, CDR1 is SGHTA and CDR2 is FQGTGA. CDR3 bases: TGTGCCAGCAGCCTGGACAGGGGAACGGACGAGCAGTACTTC. It specifies CASSLDRGTDEQYF.

The chain recombines TRBV27 with TRBJ2-7; a weak D match, TRBD2 (6 bases). Germline CDR1 and CDR2: MNHEY and SMNVEV (reference sequence). The V gene lost 6 bases and the J gene lost 4 bases, with 16 bases spanning the gap. The length of the CDR3 is 14 residues. In DNA, the CDR3 is TGTGCCAGCAGCACATGGCCGGGGGTGTACGAGCAGTACTTC. It codes for CASSTWPGVYEQYF.

V and J are TRBV3-1 (or the pseudogene TRBV3-2) and TRBJ1-1; no definite D call. This CDR3 comprises 14 residues. The V end was cut by 0 bases, the J end by 1 base, with 6 bases between. In germline, CDR1 is LGHDT, CDR2 YNNKEL (reference sequence). CDR3 nucleotides: TGTGCCAGCAGCCAAGACGGTGGGAACACTGAAGCTTTCTTT. Translating gives CASSQDGGNTEAFF.

The V and J genes are TRBV11-3 and TRBJ2-4; 7 positions match TRBD1. CDR1 SGHNT and CDR2 YENEEA come from the germline V gene. The CDR3 runs 15 residues. The junction had 8 bases not matched to a gene; V was cut back by 1 base and J by 8 bases. As DNA, the CDR3 is TGTGCCAGCAGCTTAGGGGCCGGGACAGAATACATTCAGTACTTC. Its translation is CASSLGAGTEYIQYF.

The chain combines TRBV30 with TRBJ2-5, with a tentative D call TRBD1 (6 bases). The CDR3 length is 13 residues. In germline, CDR1 is GTSNPN, CDR2 SVGIG (reference sequence). Trimming removed 3 bases at V and 4 bases at J, with 12 bases between. Here the CDR3 DNA reads TGTGCCTGGAGACAGGGTGATTTAGAGACCCAGTACTTC. This codes for CAWRQGDLETQYF.

The rearrangement links TRBV11-2 to TRBJ2-7; the match to TRBD1 covers 10 bases. This CDR3 region has 19 residues. V was clipped by 0 bases and J by 3 bases; unmatched bases: 14. Germline values: CDR1 SGHAT, CDR2 FQNNGV. CDR3 in DNA: TGTGCCAGCAGCTTAGAGGTATCAACGGGAGGACAGGGGGACTACGAGCAGTACTTC. Protein: CASSLEVSTGGQGDYEQYF.

This chain joins TRBV6-1 and TRBJ1-3, with D perhaps matching TRBD1 (6 bases). CDR3 length: 17 residues. Germline assignment: CDR1 MNHNS and CDR2 SASEGT. Deletions cut 2 bases from V and 0 bases from J, with 14 bases between. The CDR3 is CASSEFWTAYSGNTIYF. The CDR3 DNA follows: TGTGCCAGCAGTGAATTCTGGACAGCCTACTCTGGAAACACCATATATTTT.

This clone showed up just once. V usage is TRBV3-1 (or the pseudogene TRBV3-2) and J usage is TRBJ1-2; D is possibly TRBD1 (6 bases). V was pared by 1 base and J by 7 bases, with 10 bases between. This CDR3 region has 13 residues. Germline V CDR1 and CDR2: LGHDT, YNNKEL (reference sequence). The CDR3, as DNA: TGTGCCAGCAGCCAAGCACAGGGCGGTGGCTACACCTTC. Protein product: CASSQAQGGGYTF.

The chain combines TRBV27 with TRBJ2-3, with D hard to call. This CDR3 has 13 amino acids. V was shortened by 5 bases and J by 2 bases, with 8 bases between the two germline ends. CDR1 and CDR2 from the germline V gene are MNHEY and SMNVEV (reference sequence). The CDR3 here is CASSPPVTDTQYF. The CDR3, as DNA: TGTGCCAGCAGTCCTCCTGTCACAGATACGCAGTATTTT.